This T cell receptor (beta chain) was recorded in a study of Graves' ophthalmopathy and Graves' hyperthyroidism. Study overall: No treatment had been given when peripheral blood was collected at initial diagnosis.

Researchers took RNA transcripts and amplified TCR beta CDR3 regions from them. Amplification began with first-round RT-PCR using HTBI primers, then second-round multiplex PCR was performed. Using its own MiXCR run on the multiplex PCR reads, TCRdb lists one record per CDR3 protein. The repertoire holds 740,000 or so distinct CDR3 sequences, with approximately 40% as singletons. Other autoimmune disease, uncontrolled infection, pregnancy and lactation led to exclusion. The diagnosis was founded upon clinical symptoms, serum thyroxine, TRAb, thyroid ultrasound and orbital computed tomography. Findings and limits, study-wide: Detected in blood as well were most expanded thyroid clonotypes with frequency above 0.001.

A note on this clonotype: As yet, its antigen is unknown.

The CDR3 runs to 15 residues. Germline CDR1 reads MGHDK; CDR2 reads SYGVNS. V lost 6 bases to trimming and J lost 6 bases; unmatched junction nucleotides: 11. Sequenced material: peripheral blood. This clonotype was sampled from an adult man with Graves' ophthalmopathy. V usage is TRBV25-1 and J usage is TRBJ2-7, with 10 bases identical to TRBD1. For the CDR3, the DNA is TGTGCCAGCAGCCAAGGGGGGACAGGGGCGGGCGAGCAGTACTTC. Protein product: CASSQGGTGAGEQYF.